This T cell receptor (beta chain) was obtained from a study of T-cell memory formation after mild COVID-19. General study results and limits: Contracting CD4+ clones lay largely in CM and EM, with CD8+ ones residing in EMRA. Pre-infection memory showed some responding clones, and this suggested that cross-reactive memory joined.

TCRdb used MiXCR to reprocess the 5' RACE reads, holding one entry per CDR3 protein. The repertoire holds approximately 300,000 distinct CDR3 sequences, with less than 20% as singletons. Per the germline V gene, CDR1 is MGHRA and CDR2 is YSYEKL. Trimming stripped 3 bases from V and 2 bases from J, with 8 bases between. The CDR3 is 15 residues long. Only one count was recorded for this clonotype. Its antigen remains unknown. The chain is built from TRBV4-1 and TRBJ2-6; D gene ambiguous. Source material: PBMCs or a T cell subset sorted from them (not recorded which). This receptor was obtained from a man younger than 30 who had mild COVID-19 (a few samples of this study predate the infection). Cell type and time point are not known. This chain's CDR3 is CASSQAPPGANVLTF. CDR3 coding DNA: TGCGCCAGCAGCCAGGCCCCCCCTGGGGCCAACGTCCTGACTTTC.